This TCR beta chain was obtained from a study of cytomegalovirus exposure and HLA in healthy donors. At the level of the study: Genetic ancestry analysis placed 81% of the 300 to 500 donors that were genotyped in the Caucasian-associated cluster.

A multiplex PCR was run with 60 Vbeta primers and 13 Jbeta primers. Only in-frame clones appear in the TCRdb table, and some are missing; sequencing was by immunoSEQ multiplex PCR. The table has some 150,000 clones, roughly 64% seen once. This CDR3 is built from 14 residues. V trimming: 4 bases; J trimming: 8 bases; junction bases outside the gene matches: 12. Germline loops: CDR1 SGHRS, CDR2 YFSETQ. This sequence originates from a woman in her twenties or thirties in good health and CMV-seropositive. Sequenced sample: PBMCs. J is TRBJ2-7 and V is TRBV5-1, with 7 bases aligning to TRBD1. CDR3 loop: CASSTRDSRLQQYF. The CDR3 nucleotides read TGCGCCAGCAGCACCCGGGACAGCCGCTTGCAGCAGTACTTC.